What follows is one T cell receptor beta chain and its context. Germline V gene lookup returns CDR1 SGHRS and CDR2 YFSETQ. The germline V and J ends were trimmed by 4 bases and 5 bases, with 12 bases remaining between them. This CDR3 has 13 residues. Using immunoSEQ multiplex PCR, the repertoire was profiled, and TCRdb retains in-frame clones only, with some absent. This table has some 50,000 clones, 65% to 90% appearing once. This record belongs to a study of blood T cell repertoires in COVID-19. The source is a man aged 40-49 years with acute or convalescent COVID-19. This chain joins TRBV5-1 and TRBJ2-5; D uncertain. Sequences were obtained from peripheral blood. The CDR3 DNA reads TGCGCCAGCAGCCCGTCTATTCGGGAGACCCAGTACTTC. It yields the protein CASSPSIRETQYF.